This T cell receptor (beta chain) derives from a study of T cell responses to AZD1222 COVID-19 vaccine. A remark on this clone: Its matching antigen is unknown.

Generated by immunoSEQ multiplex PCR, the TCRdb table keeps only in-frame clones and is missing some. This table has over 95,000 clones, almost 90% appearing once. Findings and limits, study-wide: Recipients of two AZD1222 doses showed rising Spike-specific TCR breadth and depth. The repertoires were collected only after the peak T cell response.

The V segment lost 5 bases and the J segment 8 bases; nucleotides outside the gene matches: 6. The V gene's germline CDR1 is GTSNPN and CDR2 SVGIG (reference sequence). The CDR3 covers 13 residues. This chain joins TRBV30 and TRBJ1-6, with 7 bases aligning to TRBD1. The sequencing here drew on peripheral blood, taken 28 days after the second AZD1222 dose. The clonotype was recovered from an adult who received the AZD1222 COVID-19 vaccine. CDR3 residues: CAWERDSYSPLHF. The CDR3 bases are TGTGCCTGGGAACGGGACAGCTATTCACCCCTCCACTTT.